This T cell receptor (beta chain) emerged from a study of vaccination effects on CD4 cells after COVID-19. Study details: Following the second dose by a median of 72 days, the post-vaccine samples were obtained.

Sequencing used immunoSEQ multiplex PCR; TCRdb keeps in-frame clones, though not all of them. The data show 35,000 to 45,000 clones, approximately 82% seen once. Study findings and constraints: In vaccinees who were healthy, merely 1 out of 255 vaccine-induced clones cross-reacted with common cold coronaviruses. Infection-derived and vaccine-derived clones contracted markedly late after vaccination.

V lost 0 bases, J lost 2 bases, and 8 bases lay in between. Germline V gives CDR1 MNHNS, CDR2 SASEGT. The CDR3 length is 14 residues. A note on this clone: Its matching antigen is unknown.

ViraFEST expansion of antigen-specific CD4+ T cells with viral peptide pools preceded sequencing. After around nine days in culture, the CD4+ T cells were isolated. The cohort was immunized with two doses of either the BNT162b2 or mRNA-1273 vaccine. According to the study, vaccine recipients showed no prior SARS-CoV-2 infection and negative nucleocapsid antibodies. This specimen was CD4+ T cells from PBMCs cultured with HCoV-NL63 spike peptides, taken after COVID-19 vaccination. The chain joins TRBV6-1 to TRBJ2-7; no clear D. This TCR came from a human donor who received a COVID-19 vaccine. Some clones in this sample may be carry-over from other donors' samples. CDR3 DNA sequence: TGTGCCAGCAGTGAAGCTTGGCAGACCTACGAGCAGTACGTC. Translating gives CASSEAWQTYEQYV.